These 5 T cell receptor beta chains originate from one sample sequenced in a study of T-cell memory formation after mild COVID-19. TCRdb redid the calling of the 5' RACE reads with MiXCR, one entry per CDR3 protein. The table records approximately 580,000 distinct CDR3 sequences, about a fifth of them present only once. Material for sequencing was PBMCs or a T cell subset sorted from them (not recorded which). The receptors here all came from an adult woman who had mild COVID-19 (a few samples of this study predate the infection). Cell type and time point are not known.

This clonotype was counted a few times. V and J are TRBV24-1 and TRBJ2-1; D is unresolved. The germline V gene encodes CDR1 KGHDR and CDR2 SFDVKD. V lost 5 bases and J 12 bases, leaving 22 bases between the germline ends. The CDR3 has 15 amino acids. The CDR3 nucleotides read TGTGCCACCAGTGCCCTAATTGGAGATAATAGTGGGCAGTTCTTC. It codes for CATSALIGDNSGQFF.

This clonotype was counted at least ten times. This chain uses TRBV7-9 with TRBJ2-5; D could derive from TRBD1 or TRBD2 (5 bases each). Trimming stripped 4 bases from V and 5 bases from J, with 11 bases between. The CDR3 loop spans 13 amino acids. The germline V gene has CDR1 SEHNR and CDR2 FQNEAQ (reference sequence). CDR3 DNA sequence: TGTGCCAGCAGCTCCCGGGACGGGGAGACCCAGTACTTC. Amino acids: CASSSRDGETQYF.

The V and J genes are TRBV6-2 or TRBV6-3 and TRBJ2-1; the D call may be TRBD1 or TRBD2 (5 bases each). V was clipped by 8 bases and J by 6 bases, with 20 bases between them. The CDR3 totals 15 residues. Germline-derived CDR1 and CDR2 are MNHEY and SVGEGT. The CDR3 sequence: CASGWGTSPANEQFF. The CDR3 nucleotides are TGTGCCAGCGGGTGGGGGACCTCCCCCGCCAATGAGCAGTTCTTC.

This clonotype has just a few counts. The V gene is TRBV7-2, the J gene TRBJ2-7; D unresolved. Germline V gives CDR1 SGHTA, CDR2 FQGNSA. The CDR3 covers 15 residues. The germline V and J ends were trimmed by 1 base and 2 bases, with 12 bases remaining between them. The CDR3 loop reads CASSLDWAATYEQYF. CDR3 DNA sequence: TGTGCCAGCAGCTTAGACTGGGCAGCGACCTACGAGCAGTACTTC.

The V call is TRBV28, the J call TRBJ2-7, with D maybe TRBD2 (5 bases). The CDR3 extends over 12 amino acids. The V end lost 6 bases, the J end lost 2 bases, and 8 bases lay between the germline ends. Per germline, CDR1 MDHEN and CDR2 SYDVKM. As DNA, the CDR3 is TGTGCCAGCAGAACGGAGGCCTACGAGCAGTACTTC. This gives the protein CASRTEAYEQYF. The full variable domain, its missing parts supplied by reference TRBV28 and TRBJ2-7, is DVKVTQSSRYLVKRTGEKVFLECVQDMDHENMFWYRQDPGLGLRLIYFSYDVKMKEKGDIPEGYSVSREKKERFSLILESASTNQTSMYLCASRTEAYEQYFGPGTRLTVT.